This T cell receptor (beta chain) was found in a study of blood T cell repertoires in COVID-19. This clone appeared a single time. Sequenced by immunoSEQ multiplex PCR; TCRdb stores in-frame clones only, minus some. This table holds 100,000 to 130,000 clones, around 88% found once. This sequence originates from a middle-aged man with active or convalescent COVID-19. Source material: peripheral blood.

CDR3 in DNA: TGTGCCAGCAGCCTTCCGGGACAGGGGGCAGTGGAGGGCTACACCTTC. The encoded protein is CASSLPGQGAVEGYTF. The chain joins TRBV6-6 to TRBJ1-2; 12 bases map to TRBD1. The V segment lost 6 bases and the J segment 8 bases; nucleotides outside the gene matches: 13. Germline V gene lookup returns CDR1 MNHNY and CDR2 SVGAGI (reference sequence). This CDR3 spans 16 amino acids.